The table lists the clone carrying this T cell receptor (beta chain) with a few counts. Its antigen is as yet unknown. The sample comes from a study of blood T cells in healthy people across ages. Through a sample-barcoded 5' primer and a J-beta primer mix, a second PCR was run for roughly 7 to 12 cycles. MiXCR, applied by TCRdb to the 5' RACE reads, yields one record per CDR3 protein. This table holds fewer than 800,000 distinct CDR3 sequences, 20% to 25% found once. Peripheral blood samples of about 10 milliliters were drawn from each donor. The germline gives CDR1 LGHNA, CDR2 YSLEER. The V and J ends lost 0 bases and 3 bases respectively, with 7 bases between them. CDR3 size: 14 residues. Overall study findings and caveats: PBMCs were not sorted, which prevented a conclusive comparison of naive versus antigen-experienced cells. TCR beta diversity, measured per million T cells, fell in a roughly linear way with age.

This TCR derives from a man aged 65 to 85 in good health. The chain has TRBV4-3 and TRBJ2-3; D unresolved. The sample taken for sequencing was blood. The CDR3 spells CASSQDVGTDTQYF. The CDR3 DNA follows: TGCGCCAGCAGCCAAGATGTGGGGACAGATACGCAGTATTTT.